The next 23 T cell receptor beta chains were all read from a single sample in a study of identifying expanded T cells in peripheral blood. The table came from immunoSEQ multiplex PCR; TCRdb's copy has only in-frame clones and leaves some out. This sample yields about 130,000 clones, of which approximately 86% are seen a single time; about 8% belongs to the top ten. Sequences were obtained from blood. The receptors come from a person aged 18-70 years in good health.

This clone showed up just a few times. The V and J genes are TRBV7-8 and TRBJ2-7; 9 bases fit TRBD2. Per the germline V gene, CDR1 is SGHVS and CDR2 is FQNEAQ. The CDR3 covers 14 residues. The V segment lost 7 bases and the J segment 0 bases; nucleotides outside the gene matches: 4. CDR3 nucleotides: TGTGCCAGCAACCCTAGCGGGACCTCCTACGAGCAGTACTTC. Its translation is CASNPSGTSYEQYF.

This chain links TRBV19 with TRBJ1-1; D unresolved. Trimming took off 1 base at V and 1 base at J, with 10 bases between the two ends. This CDR3 contains 15 residues. CDR1 and CDR2 from the germline V gene are LNHDA and SQIVND (reference sequence). The CDR3 nucleotides read TGTGCCAGTAGTATAGGCACAGCTCAGAACACTGAAGCTTTCTTT. Encoded protein: CASSIGTAQNTEAFF. Full variable domain (remainder filled in from reference TRBV19 and TRBJ1-1): DGGITQSPKYLFRKEGQNVTLSCEQNLNHDAMYWYRQDPGQGLRLIYYSQIVNDFQKGDIAEGYSVSREKKESFPLTVTSAQKNPTAFYLCASSIGTAQNTEAFFGQGTRLTVV.

The chain carries TRBV5-1 and TRBJ2-3; 10 bases align to TRBD1. This CDR3 region has 16 residues. Germline V gene lookup returns CDR1 SGHRS and CDR2 YFSETQ. The ends lost 3 bases at V and 2 bases at J; junction bases unmatched: 6. CDR3 coding DNA: TGCGCCAGCAGCTATCGACAGGGGGCATCCACAGATACGCAGTATTTT. It translates to CASSYRQGASTDTQYF.

The V gene is TRBV5-5, the J gene TRBJ2-7; TRBD2 agrees at 11 bases. The germline CDR1 and CDR2 sequences are SGHKS and YYEKEE (reference sequence). The CDR3 covers 16 residues. The junction had 4 bases not matched to a gene; V was cut back by 1 base and J by 1 base. The CDR3 DNA is TGTGCCAGCAGCTTGACCGGGACTAGCGGATCCTACGAGCAGTACTTC. This gives the protein CASSLTGTSGSYEQYF.

This chain joins TRBV28 and TRBJ1-4, with TRBD1 identical over 9 bases. Germline CDR1 and CDR2: MDHEN and SYDVKM. After removal of 7 bases from V and 8 bases from J, the junction contained 11 bases not matched to a gene. This CDR3 is built from 15 residues. The CDR3 DNA is TGTGCCAGCACCTCGGCGGGACAGGGTTTCGAAAAACTGTTTTTT. This translates into CASTSAGQGFEKLFF.

V usage is TRBV28 and J usage is TRBJ2-7; 8 nucleotides line up with TRBD1. Germline V gene sequence: CDR1 MDHEN, CDR2 SYDVKM. The CDR3 spans 14 residues. V lost 6 bases, J lost 0 bases, and 4 bases stayed unmatched. The CDR3 DNA reads TGTGCCAGCAGACGGACAGGGAGCTCCTACGAGCAGTACTTC. Residues: CASRRTGSSYEQYF. Complete variable domain (other parts from reference TRBV28 and TRBJ2-7): DVKVTQSSRYLVKRTGEKVFLECVQDMDHENMFWYRQDPGLGLRLIYFSYDVKMKEKGDIPEGYSVSREKKERFSLILESASTNQTSMYLCASRRTGSSYEQYFGPGTRLTVT.

The rearrangement uses TRBV5-6 and TRBJ1-5; D remains ambiguous. Trimming pared 2 bases from V and 4 bases from J, leaving 7 bases between. Germline V gene lookup returns CDR1 SGHDT and CDR2 YYEEEE. This CDR3 has 13 residues. CDR3: CASSFGDNQPQHF. The CDR3 coding sequence is TGTGCCAGCAGCTTTGGTGATAATCAGCCCCAGCATTTT. The full variable domain, rest sourced from reference TRBV5-6 and TRBJ1-5, is DAGVTQSPTHLIKTRGQQVTLRCSPKSGHDTVSWYQQALGQGPQFIFQYYEEEERQRGNFPDRFSGHQFPNYSSELNVNALLLGDSALYLCASSFGDNQPQHFGDGTRLSIL.

The V and J genes are TRBV7-9 and TRBJ2-5, with no clear D. Trimming left V 7 bases short and J 2 bases short, with 8 bases between. CDR1 SEHNR and CDR2 FQNEAQ come from the germline V gene (reference sequence). The CDR3 extends over 12 amino acids. This CDR3 reads CASTLAQETQYF. Written as DNA, the CDR3 is TGTGCCAGCACGCTCGCACAAGAGACCCAGTACTTC.

The chain carries TRBV7-3 and TRBJ2-3; D perhaps matches TRBD1 (5 bases). Germline values: CDR1 SGHTA, CDR2 FQGTGA. The ends were cut back, 3 bases at V and 3 bases at J, with 10 bases in the middle. The CDR3 sequence is 14 residues long. CDR3 sequence (DNA): TGTGCCAGCAGCTTCCCAGGGTCGACAGATACGCAGTATTTT. Protein: CASSFPGSTDTQYF. Looking up the rest from reference TRBV7-3 and TRBJ2-3 gives the full variable domain: GAGVSQTPSNKVTEKGKYVELRCDPISGHTALYWYRQSLGQGPEFLIYFQGTGAADDSGLPNDRFFAVRPEGSVSTLKIQRTERGDSAVYLCASSFPGSTDTQYFGPGTRLTVL.

J is TRBJ1-4 and V is TRBV28, with D hard to call. This CDR3 has 14 amino acids. Germline V gene lookup returns CDR1 MDHEN and CDR2 SYDVKM. Trimming pared 3 bases from V and 3 bases from J, leaving 8 bases between. CDR3 amino acids: CASSLGRSNEKLFF. The DNA for the CDR3 is TGTGCCAGCAGTTTGGGTCGATCTAATGAAAAACTGTTTTTT. Complete variable domain (other parts from reference TRBV28 and TRBJ1-4): DVKVTQSSRYLVKRTGEKVFLECVQDMDHENMFWYRQDPGLGLRLIYFSYDVKMKEKGDIPEGYSVSREKKERFSLILESASTNQTSMYLCASSLGRSNEKLFFGSGTQLSVL.

CDR3 loop: CASSGVPYEQYF. For the CDR3, the DNA is TGTGCCAGCAGCGGCGTACCCTACGAGCAGTACTTC. The chain recombines TRBV27 with TRBJ2-7, with D unclear. The CDR3 spans 12 residues. Germline V gene lookup returns CDR1 MNHEY and CDR2 SMNVEV (reference sequence). Trimming stripped 6 bases from V and 2 bases from J, with 8 bases between.

This chain links TRBV14 with TRBJ2-4; D uncertain. This CDR3 is 13 amino acids long. Per germline, CDR1 SGHDN and CDR2 FVKESK. V was trimmed by 6 bases and J by 7 bases, leaving 13 bases between them. CDR3 sequence reads: CASRETVGNIQYF. For the CDR3, the DNA is TGTGCCAGCAGGGAAACGGTGGGGAACATTCAGTACTTC.

This chain joins TRBV7-9 and TRBJ1-3; D is unresolved. The V end was cut by 2 bases, the J end by 5 bases, with 10 bases between. Germline CDR1 reads SEHNR; CDR2 reads FQNEAQ (reference sequence). There are 14 residues in the CDR3. In DNA form, the CDR3 reads TGTGCCAGCAGCTTAAGTGGCCAGAGAAACACCATATATTTT. It is translated as CASSLSGQRNTIYF.

V gene TRBV27 combines with J gene TRBJ2-3; tentative D call: TRBD2 (6 bases). Trimming took 3 bases from V and 4 from J, leaving 14 bases between them. Germline loops: CDR1 MNHEY, CDR2 SMNVEV (reference sequence). The CDR3 covers 15 residues. In nucleotides, the CDR3 is TGTGCCAGCAGTTTTTCCCGGGGAGGTTCAGATACGCAGTATTTT. As protein: CASSFSRGGSDTQYF.

V is TRBV4-1 and J is TRBJ2-3, with 7 nucleotides matching TRBD1. J was trimmed by 3 bases and V by 1 base; bases with no gene match: 10. The CDR3 has 17 residues. Looked up from germline, CDR1 is MGHRA and CDR2 is YSYEKL. CDR3 in amino acids: CASSQGLHRGGTDTQYF. Written as DNA, the CDR3 is TGCGCCAGCAGCCAAGGCCTACACAGGGGTGGTACAGATACGCAGTATTTT.

The rearrangement uses TRBV7-8 and TRBJ2-1; 10 nucleotides match TRBD2. The J segment lost 9 bases and the V segment lost 5 bases, leaving 10 bases of the junction unmatched. The CDR3 spans 15 residues. The germline V gene encodes CDR1 SGHVS and CDR2 FQNEAQ. The CDR3 is CASSRVASGSSEQFF. The CDR3 DNA sequence: TGTGCCAGCAGCCGGGTCGCTAGCGGGAGCAGTGAGCAGTTCTTC.

The CDR3 region is CASSELEGLDTEAFF. CDR3 DNA sequence: TGTGCCAGCAGTGAATTGGAGGGTTTGGACACTGAAGCTTTCTTT. The rearrangement joins TRBV2 to TRBJ1-1; no reliable D call. From germline, CDR1 is SNHLY and CDR2 FYNNEI. The CDR3 has 15 amino acids. V was pared by 2 bases and J by 3 bases, with 13 bases between. Filled out from reference TRBV2 and TRBJ1-1, the complete variable domain reads EPEVTQTPSHQVTQMGQEVILRCVPISNHLYFYWYRQILGQKVEFLVSFYNNEISEKSEIFDDQFSVERPDGSNFTLKIRSTKLEDSAMYFCASSELEGLDTEAFFGQGTRLTVV.

The genes are TRBV5-1 and TRBJ2-3, with 8 bases aligning to TRBD1. V was pared by 4 bases and J by 3 bases, with 4 bases of the junction left unmatched. The V gene's germline CDR1 is SGHRS and CDR2 YFSETQ. This CDR3 region has 14 residues. CDR3 nucleotide sequence: TGCGCCAGCAGCCTGGACAGGGTGACAGATACGCAGTATTTT. Its translation is CASSLDRVTDTQYF.

This rearrangement joins TRBV19 to TRBJ2-3; D perhaps matches TRBD2 (6 bases). This CDR3 region has 12 residues. Trimming shortened V by 10 bases and J by 2 bases, and 10 bases separated the two germline ends. The V gene's germline CDR1 is LNHDA and CDR2 SQIVND (reference sequence). The CDR3 DNA sequence: TGTGCCACCCGGGACTCCACAGATACGCAGTATTTT. Its translation: CATRDSTDTQYF.

V and J are TRBV7-2 and TRBJ1-1; D is possibly TRBD1 (6 bases). The CDR3 runs to 13 residues. With 8 bases removed from V and 0 bases from J, the gap between germline ends came to 10 bases. Germline assignment: CDR1 SGHTA and CDR2 FQGNSA. CDR3 sequence reads: CASAGAMNTEAFF. The CDR3 bases are TGTGCCAGCGCGGGGGCCATGAACACTGAAGCTTTCTTT.

The V and J genes are TRBV5-1 and TRBJ2-2, with TRBD1 matching 10 bases. This CDR3 spans 17 amino acids. Germline assignment: CDR1 SGHRS and CDR2 YFSETQ. After removal of 4 bases from V and 1 base from J, the junction contained 7 bases not matched to a gene. The CDR3 protein is CASSELRDRGNTGELFF. The CDR3 DNA reads as TGCGCCAGCAGCGAGCTCCGGGACAGGGGGAACACCGGGGAGCTGTTTTTT.

The chain links TRBV7-3 to TRBJ1-3; no firm D call. Trimming stripped 0 bases from V and 1 base from J, with 4 bases between. The CDR3 loop spans 14 amino acids. Germline CDR1 reads SGHTA; CDR2 reads FQGTGA. DNA for the CDR3: TGTGCCAGCAGCTTAACAGGGTCTGGAAACACCATATATTTT. It is translated as CASSLTGSGNTIYF.

The V and J genes are TRBV7-3 and TRBJ2-1; D gene uncertain. The V gene's germline CDR1 is SGHTA and CDR2 FQGTGA. Trimming removed 4 bases from V and 7 bases from J, with 8 bases in between. The CDR3 covers 12 residues. The CDR3 reads CASSSPGNEQFF. The DNA for the CDR3 is TGTGCCAGCAGCTCCCCCGGTAATGAGCAGTTCTTC. The full variable domain, rest sourced from reference TRBV7-3 and TRBJ2-1, is GAGVSQTPSNKVTEKGKYVELRCDPISGHTALYWYRQSLGQGPEFLIYFQGTGAADDSGLPNDRFFAVRPEGSVSTLKIQRTERGDSAVYLCASSSPGNEQFFGPGTRLTVL.